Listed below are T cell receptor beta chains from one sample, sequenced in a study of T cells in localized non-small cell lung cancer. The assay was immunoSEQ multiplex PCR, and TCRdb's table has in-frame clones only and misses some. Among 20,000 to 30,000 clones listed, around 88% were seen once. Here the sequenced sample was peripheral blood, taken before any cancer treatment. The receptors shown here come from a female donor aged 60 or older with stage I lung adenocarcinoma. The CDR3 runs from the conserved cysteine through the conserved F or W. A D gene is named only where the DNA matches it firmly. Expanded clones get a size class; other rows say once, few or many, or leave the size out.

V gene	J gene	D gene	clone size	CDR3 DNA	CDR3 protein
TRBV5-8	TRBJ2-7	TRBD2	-	TGTGCCAGCAGCCGAGGGGCGGGAGGCCTCTCCTACGAGCAGTACTTC	CASSRGAGGLSYEQYF
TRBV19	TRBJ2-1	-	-	TGTGCCAGTAGTATAGGAGACTACAATGAGCAGTTCTTC	CASSIGDYNEQFF
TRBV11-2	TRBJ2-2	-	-	TGTGCCAGCAGCCGGGGACCCCAGATCGGGGAGCTGTTTTTT	CASSRGPQIGELFF
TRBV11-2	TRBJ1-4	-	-	TGTGCCAGCAGCGGAGGGACGAACGGAAAACTGTTTTTT	CASSGGTNGKLFF
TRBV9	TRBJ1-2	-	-	TGTGCCAGCAGCGTAGACAGCAGTTATGGCTACACCTTC	CASSVDSSYGYTF
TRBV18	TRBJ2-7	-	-	TGTGCCAGCTCACCACCCTCATCTTACGAGCAGTACTTC	CASSPPSSYEQYF
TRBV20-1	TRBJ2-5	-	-	TGCAGTGCCAAGACAGAAGAGACCCAGTACTTC	CSAKTEETQYF
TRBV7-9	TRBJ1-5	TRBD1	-	TGTGCCAGCAGCTTAGGTCTAGGGACAGGGAATCAGCCCCAGCATTTT	CASSLGLGTGNQPQHF
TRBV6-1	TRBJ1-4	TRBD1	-	TGTGCCAGCGCGCTAGGGGGCGCGAATGAAAAACTGTTTTTT	CASALGGANEKLFF
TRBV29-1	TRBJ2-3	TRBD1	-	TGCAGCGTAGCGAGGACAGGGCAGGCAGATACGCAGTATTTT	CSVARTGQADTQYF
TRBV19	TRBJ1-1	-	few	TGTGCCAGTACGGTGGGGTATAACACTGAAGCTTTCTTT	CASTVGYNTEAFF
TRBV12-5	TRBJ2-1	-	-	TGTGCTAGTGGTTTGGTCTACAATGAGCAGTTCTTC	CASGLVYNEQFF
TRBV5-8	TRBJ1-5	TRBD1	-	TGTGCCAGCAGCTTCGGGACAGGGCACCAGCCCCAGCATTTT	CASSFGTGHQPQHF
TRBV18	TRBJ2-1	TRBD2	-	TGTGCCAGCTCACCACTGAGCGGACTAGCGGCCTCCTACAATGAGCAGTTCTTC	CASSPLSGLAASYNEQFF
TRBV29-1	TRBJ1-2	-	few	TGCAGCGTTGAAACAGGGAGTACCTTGAACTATGGCTACACCTTC	CSVETGSTLNYGYTF
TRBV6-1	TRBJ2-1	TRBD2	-	TGTGCCAGCAGTGATCCCCGACTAGCGGGCCCTGAGCAGTTCTTC	CASSDPRLAGPEQFF
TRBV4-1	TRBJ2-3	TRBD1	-	TGCGCCAGCAGCCACCCGGACAGGGAATTGGATACGCAGTATTTT	CASSHPDRELDTQYF
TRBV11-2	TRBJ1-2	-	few	TGTGCCAGCAGCCTGGGGTCCCGGCCCACCTTC	CASSLGSRPTF
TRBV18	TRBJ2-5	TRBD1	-	TGTGCCAGCTCACCCTTGACAGGGGTAGAGACCCAGTACTTC	CASSPLTGVETQYF
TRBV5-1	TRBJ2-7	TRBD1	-	TGCGCCAGCAGACTGTTTTACCGGGACAGCTACGAGCAGTACTTC	CASRLFYRDSYEQYF
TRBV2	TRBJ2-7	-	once	TGTGCCAGCAGACCGGACGGCTCCTACGAGCAGTACTTC	CASRPDGSYEQYF
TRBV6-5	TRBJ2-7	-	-	TGTGCCAGCAGCCTGGAGCCGGGACGGTCCTACGAGCAGTACTTC	CASSLEPGRSYEQYF
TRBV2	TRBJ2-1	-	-	TGTGCCAGCAGTGAAGCCGTGGCTATCAGGGTGAATGAGCAGTTCTTC	CASSEAVAIRVNEQFF
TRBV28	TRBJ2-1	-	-	TGTGCCAGCAGTCCCGCCGGGTCCGGGGTAGACCAGTTCTTC	CASSPAGSGVDQFF
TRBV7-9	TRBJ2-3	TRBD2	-	TGTGCCAGCAGCTTAGCGGCTAGCGGGAGGGAAAGAGCAGATACGCAGTATTTT	CASSLAASGRERADTQYF
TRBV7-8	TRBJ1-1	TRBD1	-	TGTGCCAGCAGCCGGGCCAGGGGGGACACTGAAGCTTTCTTT	CASSRARGDTEAFF
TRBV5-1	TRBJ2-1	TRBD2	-	TGCGCCAGCAGCTCCGGTCCCGGGACTAGCGGGAGGGCCGTCGGGGTCTACAATGAGCAGTTCTTC	CASSSGPGTSGRAVGVYNEQFF
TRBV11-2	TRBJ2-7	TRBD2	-	TGTGCCAGCAGCCCAGGGAGCGGGAGAGGCCACGAGCAGTACTTC	CASSPGSGRGHEQYF
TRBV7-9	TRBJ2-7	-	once	TGTGCCAGCAGCTTGGGCAGGGGCGAGCAGTACTTC	CASSLGRGEQYF
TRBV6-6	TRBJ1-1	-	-	TGTGCCAGTATCGGAGGGGGGGGCACTGAAGCTTTCTTT	CASIGGGGTEAFF
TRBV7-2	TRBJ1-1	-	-	TGTGCCAGCAGCTTAGGATACTGGGAGGACACTGAAGCTTTCTTT	CASSLGYWEDTEAFF
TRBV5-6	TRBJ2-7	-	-	TGTGCCAGCAGCTTGGGCTCCTTCTACGAGCAGTACTTC	CASSLGSFYEQYF
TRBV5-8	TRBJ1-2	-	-	TGTGCCAGCAGCTTTGAGGCTAACTATGGCTACACCTTC	CASSFEANYGYTF
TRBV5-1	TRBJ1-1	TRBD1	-	TGCGCCAGCAGCTTGGAAGGGACAGGCAAGGCTGAAGCTTTCTTT	CASSLEGTGKAEAFF
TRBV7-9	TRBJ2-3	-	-	TGTGCCAGCAGCCGCACAGATACGCAGTATTTT	CASSRTDTQYF
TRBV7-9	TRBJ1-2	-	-	TGTGCCAGCAGCTTAGGCCAGACTTATGGCTACACCTTC	CASSLGQTYGYTF
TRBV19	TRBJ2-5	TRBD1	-	TGTGCCAGTAGGAGACAGGGGACCCAAGAGACCCAGTACTTC	CASRRQGTQETQYF
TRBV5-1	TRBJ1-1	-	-	TGCGCCAGCAGCTTGAAGCCCGGCAGTCCGAACACTGAAGCTTTCTTT	CASSLKPGSPNTEAFF
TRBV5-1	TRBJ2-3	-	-	TGCGCCAGCAGCTTGGGGGACATCACAGATACGCAGTATTTT	CASSLGDITDTQYF
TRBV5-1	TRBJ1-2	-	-	TGCGCCAGCAGCTTGGCCGGGCCCCCCGGTGGCCATGGCTACACCTTC	CASSLAGPPGGHGYTF
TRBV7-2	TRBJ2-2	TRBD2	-	TGTGCCAGCAGCCCTAGCGGGGTAAACACCGGGGAGCTGTTTTTT	CASSPSGVNTGELFF
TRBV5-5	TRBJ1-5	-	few	TGTGCCAGCAGCTTGGCCAGGAATAGCAATCAGCCCCAGCATTTT	CASSLARNSNQPQHF
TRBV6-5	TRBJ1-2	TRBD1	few	TGTGCCAGCAGACCCACCGGGACAGGGTTTGACTACACCTTC	CASRPTGTGFDYTF
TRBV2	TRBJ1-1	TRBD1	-	TGTGCCAGCAGACAGGACAGGGGGGACACTGAAGCTTTCTTT	CASRQDRGDTEAFF
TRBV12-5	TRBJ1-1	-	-	TGTGCTAGTGGTTTTAGGGAAGACACTGAAGCTTTCTTT	CASGFREDTEAFF
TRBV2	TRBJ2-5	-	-	TGTGCCAGCAGCCCCGGGGGAGCGGTACAAGAGACCCAGTACTTC	CASSPGGAVQETQYF
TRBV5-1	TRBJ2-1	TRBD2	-	TGCGCCAGCAGCTCTTTTAGCGGGAGGGAGAACAATGAGCAGTTCTTC	CASSSFSGRENNEQFF
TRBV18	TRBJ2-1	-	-	TGTGCCAGCTCACTGTTTAGCTCCTACAATGAGCAGTTCTTC	CASSLFSSYNEQFF
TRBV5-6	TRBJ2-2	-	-	TGTGCCAGCAGCTTCTGGGGGAACACCGGGGAGCTGTTTTTT	CASSFWGNTGELFF
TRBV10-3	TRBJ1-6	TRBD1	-	TGTGCCAGTCAGCAGGGGGTCGGTAATTCACCCCTCCACTTT	CASQQGVGNSPLHF
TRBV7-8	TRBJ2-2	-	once	TGTGCCAGCAGCTTAGGAACCTTGGGTTACACCGGGGAGCTGTTTTTT	CASSLGTLGYTGELFF
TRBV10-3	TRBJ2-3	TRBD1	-	TGTGCCATCAGTGGACAGGGTAGTGGGTCTAGCACAGATACGCAGTATTTT	CAISGQGSGSSTDTQYF
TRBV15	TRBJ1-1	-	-	TGTGCCACCAGCAGAGATAACACTGAAGCTTTCTTT	CATSRDNTEAFF
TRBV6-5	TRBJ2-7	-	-	TGTGCCAGCAGTTTAACAGGGTTGACCTACGAGCAGTACTTC	CASSLTGLTYEQYF
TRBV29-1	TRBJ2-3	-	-	TGCAGCGTTGAGTCAGATACGCAGTATTTT	CSVESDTQYF